This T cell receptor beta chain was captured in a study of blood T cell repertoires in COVID-19. The count of this clone is one. Unmatched junction bases numbered 8, after V lost 7 bases and J lost 5 bases. The CDR3 runs 13 residues. The germline V gene has CDR1 LGHNT and CDR2 FRNRAP. Produced via immunoSEQ multiplex PCR; TCRdb's table is partial and in-frame only. This sample yields almost 200,000 clones, of which roughly 77% are seen a single time; 5.5% to 7% belongs to the top ten. The clonotype originates from a woman in her thirties or forties with COVID-19, enrolled during active disease. Sequencing used peripheral blood. The rearrangement uses TRBV12-5 and TRBJ2-7; the match to TRBD2 covers 7 bases. The CDR3 sequence is CASAQGGVHEQYF. DNA of the CDR3: TGTGCTAGTGCCCAGGGAGGGGTCCACGAGCAGTACTTC.